Listed below are T cell receptor beta chains from one sample, sequenced in a study of T cells after posttransplantation cyclophosphamide. Assay: immunoSEQ multiplex PCR; the TCRdb copy retains only in-frame clones and omits some. The sample consists of roughly 1,500 clones, 75% to 80% of them appearing once. The sample consisted of CD4+ T cells sorted from PBMCs, taken after allogeneic stem cell transplant with posttransplant cyclophosphamide. The receptors shown here come from a male patient aged 50 to 59 who received an allogeneic stem cell transplant from an unrelated donor, was CMV-positive, and had acute GVHD only. The graft donor may have given rise to some T cells. CDR3s include the opening cysteine and the closing phenylalanine or tryptophan. The D gene is left open where the match is weak. Size tells how often a clone was seen (once, few, many) or the class of an expanded clone, and some rows leave it out.

CDR3,DNA,J,size,V,D
CASSLVGTRFNEKLFF,TGTGCCAGCAGCTTAGTTGGGACACGGTTTAATGAAAAACTGTTTTTT,TRBJ1-4,.,TRBV7-2,.
CASSFDSRGRETQYF,TGTGCCAGCAGCTTCGACTCCAGGGGGCGGGAGACCCAGTACTTC,TRBJ2-5,.,TRBV7-2,TRBD1
CASSQGGEQFF,TGTGCCAGCAGCCAGGGTGGGGAGCAGTTCTTC,TRBJ2-1,.,TRBV13,.
CASRMDIGSFLGGYTF,TGTGCCAGCAGGATGGACATCGGTTCCTTCCTCGGAGGCTACACCTTC,TRBJ1-2,.,TRBV5-5,.
CAITFDGLTDTQYF,TGTGCCATCACTTTCGACGGACTCACAGATACGCAGTATTTT,TRBJ2-3,once,TRBV10-3,.
CASSAPPGQPFYEQYF,TGCGCCAGCAGCGCCCCCCCGGGACAGCCTTTCTACGAGCAGTACTTC,TRBJ2-7,.,TRBV5-1,TRBD1
CAISGDGQAYEQYF,TGTGCCATCAGTGGGGACGGACAGGCCTACGAGCAGTACTTC,TRBJ2-7,.,TRBV10-3,TRBD1
CASSLLAGETYEQYF,TGTGCCAGCAGCTTGCTAGCGGGAGAGACCTACGAGCAGTACTTC,TRBJ2-7,.,TRBV7-2,TRBD2
CASSLAVRGGETQYF,TGCGCCAGCAGCTTGGCGGTCAGAGGGGGAGAGACCCAGTACTTC,TRBJ2-5,.,TRBV5-1,.
CASSYSQREQYF,TGTGCCAGCAGTTACAGCCAGCGCGAGCAGTACTTC,TRBJ2-7,.,TRBV6-6,.
CASSSRGEAGGPNEQFF,TGCGCCAGCAGCTCCCGGGGTGAAGCGGGGGGGCCCAATGAGCAGTTCTTC,TRBJ2-1,.,TRBV5-1,TRBD2
CASSDSGTKLTGELFF,TGCGCCAGCAGTGACAGCGGGACCAAACTCACCGGGGAGCTGTTTTTT,TRBJ2-2,.,TRBV10-2,TRBD2
CASSSGTGVTEAFF,TGCGCCAGCAGCTCCGGGACAGGGGTTACTGAAGCTTTCTTT,TRBJ1-1,.,TRBV5-1,TRBD1
CASSPVAGVDSPLHF,TGTGCCAGCTCACCAGTGGCAGGGGTCGATTCACCCCTCCACTTT,TRBJ1-6,.,TRBV18,.
CASSLGREGGNTIYF,TGCGCCAGCAGCTTGGGCAGGGAAGGTGGAAACACCATATATTTT,TRBJ1-3,.,TRBV5-1,.
CASSYGQGTYEQYF,TGTGCCAGCAGCTACGGACAGGGAACCTACGAGCAGTACTTC,TRBJ2-7,.,TRBV7-2,TRBD1
CASSARTSGAQYF,TGTGCCAGTAGCGCACGGACCAGCGGAGCGCAGTATTTT,TRBJ2-3,large,TRBV19,.
CASSLALAGGRRDNEQFF,TGTGCCAGCAGCTTGGCCTTGGCGGGAGGCCGTCGGGACAATGAGCAGTTCTTC,TRBJ2-1,.,TRBV5-4,TRBD2
CSSQMGAEQYF,TGCAGCAGTCAGATGGGAGCCGAGCAGTACTTC,TRBJ2-7,.,TRBV29-1,.
CASSRGRGAGAKDGNEQFF,TGTGCCAGTAGTAGGGGTAGGGGAGCGGGAGCTAAGGATGGCAATGAGCAGTTCTTC,TRBJ2-1,.,TRBV19,TRBD2
CASSPTGNGETQYF,TGTGCCAGCTCCCCTACAGGGAATGGAGAGACCCAGTACTTC,TRBJ2-5,.,TRBV18,.
CASSPKTGGEQPQHF,TGTGCCAGCTCACCAAAGACAGGGGGAGAACAGCCCCAGCATTTT,TRBJ1-5,few,TRBV18,TRBD1
CASSLGGGLSYEQYF,TGTGCCAGCAGCTTAGGGGGGGGTCTCTCCTACGAGCAGTACTTC,TRBJ2-7,.,TRBV7-2,TRBD2
CASSHSRSARTDTQYF,TGTGCCAGCAGCCACTCCCGTAGCGCACGCACAGATACGCAGTATTTT,TRBJ2-3,.,TRBV14,.
CAWTQSNEQFF,TGTGCCTGGACACAAAGCAATGAGCAGTTCTTC,TRBJ2-1,.,TRBV30,.
CASSLNRGNTEAFF,TGTGCCAGCAGTTTGAACAGGGGGAACACTGAAGCTTTCTTT,TRBJ1-1,.,TRBV6-1,TRBD1
CASSPGTVTILAKNIQYF,TGTGCCAGCAGCCCAGGGACAGTCACCATACTAGCCAAAAACATTCAGTACTTC,TRBJ2-4,.,TRBV7-2,TRBD1
CASSLARADPEAFF,TGTGCCAGCAGCTTAGCCAGGGCCGACCCTGAAGCTTTCTTT,TRBJ1-1,.,TRBV7-9,.
CASSLGQVNNEQFF,TGTGCCAGCAGCTTAGGCCAGGTGAACAATGAGCAGTTCTTC,TRBJ2-1,few,TRBV11-3,.
CASWTVNSPLHF,TGTGCCAGCTGGACAGTGAATTCCCCCCTCCACTTT,TRBJ1-6,.,TRBV6-5,.
CASSFEGTSTDTQYF,TGTGCCAGCAGTTTCGAGGGGACTAGCACAGATACGCAGTATTTT,TRBJ2-3,.,TRBV7-2,.
CASSPPLREGRDEQYF,TGTGCCAGCAGCCCCCCATTGCGGGAGGGCCGTGACGAGCAGTACTTC,TRBJ2-7,.,TRBV7-8,TRBD2
CASSLSGPGTGNEKLFF,TGCGCCAGCAGCTTGTCGGGCCCCGGGACAGGGAATGAAAAACTGTTTTTT,TRBJ1-4,large,TRBV5-1,TRBD1
CASSSGTSGRAVETQYF,TGTGCCAGCAGCTCCGGGACTAGCGGGAGGGCCGTAGAGACCCAGTACTTC,TRBJ2-5,.,TRBV7-3,TRBD2
CASSLDRSPAGNEKLFF,TGTGCCAGCAGCTTAGATCGGAGCCCGGCGGGTAATGAAAAACTGTTTTTT,TRBJ1-4,.,TRBV11-2,.
CASSLARGSSTDTQYF,TGTGCCAGCAGCTTGGCAAGGGGTAGCAGCACAGATACGCAGTATTTT,TRBJ2-3,.,TRBV5-4,.
CASSFWGGEVAEAFF,TGTGCCAGCAGCTTCTGGGGGGGGGAGGTCGCTGAAGCTTTCTTT,TRBJ1-1,.,TRBV7-8,.
CASSPDLIPYEQYF,TGTGCCAGCAGTCCCGACTTGATACCCTACGAGCAGTACTTC,TRBJ2-7,.,TRBV2,.
CAIRQGSYNEQFF,TGTGCCATCAGACAGGGTTCCTACAATGAGCAGTTCTTC,TRBJ2-1,once,TRBV10-3,.
CASSLWPPLNNEQFF,TGTGCCAGCAGCTTGTGGCCTCCCCTTAACAATGAGCAGTTCTTC,TRBJ2-1,.,TRBV5-6,.
CASTREGRNSPLHF,TGTGCCAGCACCCGAGAGGGTCGTAATTCACCCCTCCACTTT,TRBJ1-6,.,TRBV6-6,.
CASSIPRWTGHNYGYTF,TGTGCCAGTAGTATTCCGAGATGGACAGGACATAACTATGGCTACACCTTC,TRBJ1-2,few,TRBV19,TRBD1